This passage covers 9 T cell receptor beta chains from one sample sequenced in a study of blood T cell repertoires in COVID-19. TCRdb's table, derived via immunoSEQ multiplex PCR, lists solely in-frame clones and lacks some. The table shows tens of thousands of clones, with more than 75% occurring only once. Sequenced material: peripheral blood. These receptors originate from a man between 60 and 75 years old with acute or convalescent COVID-19.

This rearrangement joins TRBV24-1 to TRBJ1-6; tentative D call: TRBD1 (5 bases). This CDR3 contains 14 residues. The germline gives CDR1 KGHDR, CDR2 SFDVKD. The V and J ends lost 4 bases and 7 bases respectively, with 10 bases between them. The CDR3 DNA sequence: TGTGCCACCAGTGAGGCAGGACAAAATTCACCCCTCCACTTT. It codes for CATSEAGQNSPLHF.

This clone appeared once. The chain couples TRBV5-1 to TRBJ2-5, with D possibly being TRBD2 (7 bases). Germline V gene lookup returns CDR1 SGHRS and CDR2 YFSETQ. This CDR3 region has 14 residues. Between the trimmed V and J ends, which lost 1 base and 5 bases, there was a span of 12 bases. CDR3 DNA sequence: TGCGCCAGCAGCTTGTCCAGGGGAGGGGAGACCCAGTACTTC. Its translation: CASSLSRGGETQYF.

This clone turned up a few times. V and J are TRBV10-1 and TRBJ2-1; 11 nucleotides match TRBD1. Germline V lookup: CDR1 WNHNN, CDR2 SYGVQD (reference sequence). With 0 bases clipped from V and 4 bases from J, the junction kept 8 bases outside the gene matches. This CDR3 is built from 18 residues. DNA of the CDR3: TGCGCCAGCAGTGAGTCGAGTTGGGGACAGGGGGTGTACAATGAGCAGTTCTTC. This gives the protein CASSESSWGQGVYNEQFF.

The genes are TRBV12-5 and TRBJ2-6, with no clear D. The germline CDR1 and CDR2 sequences are LGHNT and FRNRAP. The ends were cut back, 7 bases at V and 1 base at J, with 5 bases in the middle. The CDR3 has 13 residues. CDR3 in amino acids: CASAGSGANVLTF. The CDR3 DNA follows: TGTGCTAGTGCGGGTTCTGGGGCCAACGTCCTGACTTTC.

The rearrangement joins TRBV10-3 to TRBJ2-1; 7 bases agree with TRBD1. The CDR3 contains 15 residues. V gave up 6 bases and J gave up 8 bases; unmatched junction bases: 13. CDR1 and CDR2 (germline): ENHRY, SYGVKD. The CDR3 nucleotides read TGTGCCATCAGGGGGACAGTCATTGAGGTTGATGAGCAGTTCTTC. This translates into CAIRGTVIEVDEQFF.

The chain recombines TRBV10-3 with TRBJ2-5; TRBD2 matches at 12 bases. This CDR3 comprises 18 residues. CDR1 and CDR2 (germline): ENHRY, SYGVKD. V lost 2 bases and J lost 4; bases outside the gene matches: 11. CDR3 in DNA: TGTGCCATCAGTGAGAATTGGGCTAGCGGGGGGGCCGGAGAGACCCAGTACTTC. It translates to CAISENWASGGAGETQYF.

The CDR3 region is CASSPRGGYGYTF. In DNA form, the CDR3 reads TGTGCCAGCAGTCCGCGGGGAGGATATGGCTACACCTTC. The V gene is TRBV12-3 or TRBV12-4, the J gene TRBJ1-2; D not resolved. This CDR3 is built from 13 residues. V was cut by 5 bases and J by 5 bases, with 12 bases left in between.

This chain connects TRBV5-6 to TRBJ2-1; 9 bases agree with TRBD1. V was clipped by 7 bases and J by 6 bases; unmatched bases: 5. CDR1 SGHDT and CDR2 YYEEEE come from the germline V gene. The CDR3 contains 13 residues. CDR3 nucleotides: TGTGCCAGCTCCGGGACAGGGCCCAATGAGCAGTTCTTC. It specifies CASSGTGPNEQFF.

The gene calls are TRBV30 and TRBJ1-4; D is undetermined. Trimming left V 4 bases short and J 4 bases short, with 13 bases between. The CDR3 consists of 14 residues. The germline gives CDR1 GTSNPN, CDR2 SVGIG (reference sequence). CDR3 DNA: TGTGCCTGGAATCGAGGGCCCTTTAATGAAAAACTGTTTTTT. Translating gives CAWNRGPFNEKLFF. The full variable domain, in which reference TRBV30 and TRBJ1-4 provide the parts outside the CDR3, is SQTIHQWPATLVQPVGSPLSLECTVEGTSNPNLYWYRQAAGRGLQLLFYSVGIGQISSEVPQNLSASRPQDRQFILSSKKLLLSDSGFYLCAWNRGPFNEKLFFGSGTQLSVL.